A single sample is the source of the 8 T cell receptor beta chains below, sequenced in a study of response to subunit inactivated influenza vaccine. One entry per CDR3 protein results from TCRdb running MiXCR on the RT-PCR reads. Of about 800,000 distinct CDR3 sequences listed, roughly 20% are singletons. The sequencing here drew on PBMCs from blood, taken 5 days after vaccination. The receptors were gathered from a man aged 45-60 years who received an inactivated influenza vaccine.

This clonotype came up many times. The chain is built from TRBV28 and TRBJ1-2; D perhaps matches TRBD1 (5 bases). Germline V gives CDR1 MDHEN, CDR2 SYDVKM. The length of the CDR3 is 18 residues. The V end was cut by 3 bases, the J end by 4 bases, with 24 bases between. The CDR3 spells CASSFFSGPRVGRYGYTF. The CDR3 coding sequence is TGTGCCAGCAGTTTCTTCTCGGGGCCAAGGGTCGGACGCTATGGCTACACCTTC.

This clonotype was picked up a small number of times. The V gene is TRBV10-3, the J gene TRBJ2-5; D remains ambiguous. The CDR3 contains 13 residues. V was trimmed by 3 bases and J by 5 bases, leaving 10 bases between them. Looked up from germline, CDR1 is ENHRY and CDR2 is SYGVKD. The CDR3 DNA follows: TGTGCCATCAGTGATGGGGTTTGGGAGACCCAGTACTTC. Translating it yields CAISDGVWETQYF.

This clonotype was seen only a few times. The chain employs TRBV5-1 and TRBJ2-7; possibly TRBD1 or TRBD2 for D (5 bases each). The ends were cut back, 2 bases at V and 0 bases at J, with 15 bases in the middle. This CDR3 comprises 16 residues. Germline V gene sequence: CDR1 SGHRS, CDR2 YFSETQ. CDR3 DNA: TGCGCCAGCAGCTTCAGCACCGGGACCGTCTCCTACGAGCAGTACTTC. This sequence encodes CASSFSTGTVSYEQYF.

Concerning this clonotype: The germline gene is not matched at one end of the junction; a read error may be the cause. CDR3 sequence: CASRQALTANYGYTF. CDR3 DNA: TGCGCCAGCAGGCAAGCTCTAACAGCTAACTATGGCTACACCTTC. J is TRBJ1-2 and V is TRBV4-1; D ambiguous. In germline, CDR1 is MGHRA, CDR2 YSYEKL. The CDR3 is 15 amino acids.

The table lists this clonotype with a few counts. The chain uses TRBV29-1 and TRBJ2-1; no clear D. The CDR3 is made up of 15 amino acids. Trimming took 7 bases from V and 2 from J, leaving 18 bases between them. CDR1 and CDR2 (germline): SQVTM, ANQGSEA. The CDR3 spells CSGLGMTKTYNEQFF. The CDR3 nucleotides are TGCAGCGGACTGGGGATGACCAAAACCTACAATGAGCAGTTCTTC.

This clonotype was seen a handful of times. This chain joins TRBV20-1 and TRBJ2-1, with 9 bases aligning to TRBD2. CDR3 length equals 21 residues. Germline assignment: CDR1 DFQATT and CDR2 SNEGSKA (reference sequence). Trimming took 1 base from V and 0 from J; bases not matched to a gene: 19. CDR3 nucleotides: TGCAGTGCTAGAGTATTGTACGGCTTTGGCCAAGCGGGGGGCTCCTACAATGAGCAGTTCTTC. It yields the protein CSARVLYGFGQAGGSYNEQFF.

V gene TRBV7-2 combines with J gene TRBJ2-1; the D gene is possibly TRBD2 (5 bases). Germline V gene lookup returns CDR1 SGHTA and CDR2 FQGNSA. This CDR3 spans 13 amino acids. Trimming shortened V by 0 bases and J by 9 bases, and 9 bases separated the two germline ends. The CDR3 coding sequence is TGTGCCAGCAGCTTAGCTGCTGGGAGTGAGCAGTTCTTC. Residues: CASSLAAGSEQFF.

The chain employs TRBV6-1 and TRBJ2-7; 7 bases are a match to TRBD2. CDR3 length equals 13 residues. Germline V lookup: CDR1 MNHNS, CDR2 SASEGT. V lost 6 bases and J lost 6; bases outside the gene matches: 8. CDR3 nucleotides: TGTGCCAGCAGCCGACCCGGCGGGGGCGAGCAGTACTTC. Its protein product is CASSRPGGGEQYF.